These T cell receptor beta chains were read from a single sample in a study of graft-versus-host responses after intestinal transplantation. Assay: immunoSEQ multiplex PCR; the TCRdb copy retains only in-frame clones and omits some. The profile shows roughly 110,000 clones, more than 90% of them singletons. These TCRs' antigens remain unknown. Sequences were derived from unstimulated CD4+ T cells sorted from spleen or lymph node cells, sampled before transplant. Every receptor here comes from a human donor who was the organ donor for an intestinal transplant. CDR3s include the opening cysteine and the closing phenylalanine or tryptophan. The D gene is left open where the match is weak. Not every row has a clone size; where given, it reads once, few, many or a size class.

clone_size	v_call	d_call	j_call	cdr3_aa	cdr3_nt
.	TRBV27	.	TRBJ1-1	CASFHRNTEAFF	TGTGCCAGCTTTCATCGAAACACTGAAGCTTTCTTT
.	TRBV2	.	TRBJ1-5	CASSEQGINQPQHF	TGTGCCAGCAGTGAACAGGGCATCAATCAGCCCCAGCATTTT
.	TRBV6-5	.	TRBJ1-2	CASSYTGTDGYTF	TGTGCCAGCAGTTACACAGGTACCGATGGCTACACCTTC
once	TRBV5-4	TRBD1	TRBJ1-2	CASSAEGQGYGYTF	TGTGCCAGCAGCGCGGAGGGACAGGGCTATGGCTACACCTTC
.	TRBV5-4	.	TRBJ1-4	CASSSQTEPEKLFF	TGTGCCAGCAGCTCCCAGACCGAGCCTGAAAAACTGTTTTTT
.	TRBV9	.	TRBJ1-1	CASSVAGSGNTEAFF	TGTGCCAGCAGCGTAGCAGGGTCCGGGAACACTGAAGCTTTCTTT
.	TRBV6-1	.	TRBJ1-2	CASSEVISLGGNRYTF	TGTGCCAGCAGTGAGGTCATTTCTCTTGGGGGAAATCGCTACACCTTC
.	TRBV19	.	TRBJ1-1	CASSTLIQAEAFF	TGTGCCAGTAGTACCCTCATTCAGGCTGAAGCTTTCTTT
.	TRBV27	.	TRBJ2-7	CASSNGRDSYEQYF	TGTGCCAGTAGTAACGGGCGGGACTCCTACGAGCAGTACTTC
.	TRBV5-1	.	TRBJ2-7	CASSLAPDNTYEQYF	TGCGCCAGCAGCTTAGCTCCTGACAATACCTACGAGCAGTACTTC
once	TRBV18	TRBD2	TRBJ2-7	CASSPTPGLVSYEQYF	TGTGCCAGCTCACCAACGCCGGGACTAGTATCCTACGAGCAGTACTTC
.	TRBV7-2	TRBD2	TRBJ2-7	CASSPRRSSGSYEQYF	TGTGCCAGCAGCCCGCGGCGGAGTAGCGGGAGCTACGAGCAGTACTTC
.	TRBV5-1	TRBD1	TRBJ2-1	CASSGGQGRYNEQFF	TGCGCCAGCAGCGGGGGACAGGGTAGGTACAATGAGCAGTTCTTC
.	TRBV6-6	.	TRBJ2-1	CASSSSLGKLYNEQFF	TGTGCCAGCAGTTCCTCCCTAGGGAAGCTCTACAATGAGCAGTTCTTC
.	TRBV19	TRBD2	TRBJ2-2	CASSWVAGGTGELFF	TGTGCCAGTAGCTGGGTTGCGGGGGGGACCGGGGAGCTGTTTTTT
.	TRBV27	.	TRBJ2-3	CASSSTDTQYF	TGTGCCAGCAGTAGTACAGATACGCAGTATTTT
few	TRBV6-5	TRBD1	TRBJ2-7	CASSSTGGARGEQYF	TGTGCCAGCAGTTCTACAGGGGGCGCAAGGGGCGAGCAGTACTTC
.	TRBV4-2	TRBD1	TRBJ2-1	CASSQERDRGLWSYNEQFF	TGTGCCAGCAGCCAAGAGAGGGACAGGGGGCTTTGGTCCTACAATGAGCAGTTCTTC
.	TRBV7-9	.	TRBJ2-7	CASSLGHSSSYEQYF	TGTGCCAGCAGCCTTGGACATTCGAGCTCCTACGAGCAGTACTTC
.	TRBV5-6	TRBD1	TRBJ1-2	CASSSGQGYGYTF	TGTGCCAGCAGCTCCGGACAGGGCTATGGCTACACCTTC
.	TRBV27	.	TRBJ2-3	CASKWSYTDTQYF	TGTGCCAGCAAGTGGAGTTACACAGATACGCAGTATTTT
.	TRBV5-6	TRBD1	TRBJ2-1	CASSPTGGLVYNEQFF	TGTGCCAGCAGTCCCACAGGGGGCCTGGTCTACAATGAGCAGTTCTTC
.	TRBV11-2	.	TRBJ2-6	CASRRASSSGANVLTF	TGTGCCAGCCGTCGGGCCTCGAGCTCTGGGGCCAACGTCCTGACTTTC
.	TRBV6-5	.	TRBJ1-5	CASSGQPNQPQHF	TGTGCCAGCAGTGGACAGCCCAATCAGCCCCAGCATTTT
.	TRBV5-1	.	TRBJ1-4	CASSFFAGMANEKLFF	TGCGCCAGCAGCTTTTTCGCCGGGATGGCTAATGAAAAACTGTTTTTT
once	TRBV4-1	TRBD2	TRBJ2-1	CASSVYSGRTYNEQFF	TGCGCCAGCAGCGTATACAGCGGGAGGACCTACAATGAGCAGTTCTTC
few	TRBV10-3	.	TRBJ2-1	CAISEYRDNEQFF	TGTGCCATCAGTGAATACAGGGATAATGAGCAGTTCTTC